Given below is one TCR beta chain in context. Its antigen is not identified. This sample was taken from a study of response to subunit inactivated influenza vaccine. Study-level results: The authors suggested that every seasonal influenza vaccination recruits few new T cells.

TCRdb re-derived calls from the RT-PCR reads in MiXCR, one entry per CDR3 protein. The repertoire holds 500,000 to 600,000 distinct CDR3 sequences, 14% seen once, with 11% in the top ten. CDR3 length equals 21 residues. The germline V gene encodes CDR1 MNHEY and CDR2 SVGEGT. The J segment lost 2 bases and the V segment lost 7 bases, leaving 20 bases of the junction unmatched. The specimen was PBMCs from blood, collected less than 13 days after vaccination. The V and J genes are TRBV6-2 or TRBV6-3 and TRBJ2-7, with 16 bases matching TRBD2. The receptor's source is a man aged 45 to 65 who received an inactivated influenza vaccine. The DNA of the CDR3 is TGTGCCAGCACCCACTCCGCCCCCGGATCGGGACTAGCGGGAGGGCCCTACGAGCAGTACTTC. Translated, it gives CASTHSAPGSGLAGGPYEQYF.